This T cell receptor beta chain was retrieved from a study of spatial heterogeneity in lung cancer. General study results and limits: How many expanded intratumoral alpha and beta TCRs were present tracked the tumor mutation count, which was a count of nonsynonymous mutations.

J gave up 0 bases and V 1 base, and 8 bases lay outside the gene matches. Per germline, CDR1 LGHDT and CDR2 YNNKEL (reference sequence). CDR3 length equals 19 residues. Time point denoted: sample taken at primary tumor resection. A single record per CDR3 protein comes from TCRdb applying MiXCR to the 5' RACE reads. The sample has some 15,000 distinct CDR3 sequences, about 7% seen once. By sample share, this clonotype is medium-sized. Its antigen remains unidentified. Sequences were derived from lung tumor tissue, sampled at surgery. J is TRBJ2-1 and V is TRBV3-1; 11 positions agree with TRBD2. This clonotype originated in a male donor with early-stage non-small cell lung cancer. The CDR3 nucleotides are TGTGCCAGCAGCCAAGGCCGCCTAGCGGGAGGAATCTCCTACAATGAGCAGTTCTTC. Translated, it gives CASSQGRLAGGISYNEQFF.